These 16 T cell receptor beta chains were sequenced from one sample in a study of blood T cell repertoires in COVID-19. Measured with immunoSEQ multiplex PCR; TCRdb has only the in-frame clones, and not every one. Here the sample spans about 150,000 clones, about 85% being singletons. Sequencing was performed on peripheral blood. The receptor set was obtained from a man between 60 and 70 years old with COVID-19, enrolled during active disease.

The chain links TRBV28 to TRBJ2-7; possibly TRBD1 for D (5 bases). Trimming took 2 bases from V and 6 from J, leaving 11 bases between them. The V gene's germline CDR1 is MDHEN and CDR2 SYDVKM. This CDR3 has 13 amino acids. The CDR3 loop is CASSLAGQGEQYF. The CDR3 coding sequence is TGTGCCAGCAGTTTAGCCGGTCAGGGCGAGCAGTACTTC.

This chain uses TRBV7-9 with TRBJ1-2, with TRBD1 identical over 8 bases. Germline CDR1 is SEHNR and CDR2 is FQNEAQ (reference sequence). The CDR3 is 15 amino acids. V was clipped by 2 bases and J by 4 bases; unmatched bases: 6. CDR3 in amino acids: CASSLSGQGGYGYTF. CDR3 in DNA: TGTGCCAGCAGCTTATCAGGACAGGGAGGCTATGGCTACACCTTC.

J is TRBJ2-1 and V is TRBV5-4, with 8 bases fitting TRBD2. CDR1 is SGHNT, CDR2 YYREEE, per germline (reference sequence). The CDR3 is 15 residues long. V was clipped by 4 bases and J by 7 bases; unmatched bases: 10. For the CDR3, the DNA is TGTGCCAGCAGCCACGCTTCGGGGGGGTGGAATGAGCAGTTCTTC. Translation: CASSHASGGWNEQFF.

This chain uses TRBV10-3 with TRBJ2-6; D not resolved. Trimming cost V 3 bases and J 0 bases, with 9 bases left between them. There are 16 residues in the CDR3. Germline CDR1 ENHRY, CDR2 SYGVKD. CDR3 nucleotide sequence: TGTGCCATCAGTGACCTATCGTACTCTGGGGCCAACGTCCTGACTTTC. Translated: CAISDLSYSGANVLTF.

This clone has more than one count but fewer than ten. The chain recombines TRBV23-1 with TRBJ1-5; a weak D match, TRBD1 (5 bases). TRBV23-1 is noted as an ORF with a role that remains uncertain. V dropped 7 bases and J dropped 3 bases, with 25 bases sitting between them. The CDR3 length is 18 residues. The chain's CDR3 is CASITKRGPGVPNQPQHF. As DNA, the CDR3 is TGCGCCAGCATCACAAAGCGGGGACCCGGAGTCCCCAATCAGCCCCAGCATTTT.

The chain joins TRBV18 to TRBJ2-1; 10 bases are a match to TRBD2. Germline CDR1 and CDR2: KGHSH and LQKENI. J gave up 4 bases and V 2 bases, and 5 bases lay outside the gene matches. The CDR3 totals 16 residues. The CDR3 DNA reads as TGTGCCAGCTCACCATTAGGACTAGCGGAGTACAATGAGCAGTTCTTC. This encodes CASSPLGLAEYNEQFF.

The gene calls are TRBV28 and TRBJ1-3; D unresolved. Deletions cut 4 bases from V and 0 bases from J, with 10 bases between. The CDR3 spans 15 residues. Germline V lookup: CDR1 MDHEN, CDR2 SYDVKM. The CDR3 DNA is TGTGCCAGCAGTTGGAGTCAGCACTCTGGAAACACCATATATTTT. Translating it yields CASSWSQHSGNTIYF.

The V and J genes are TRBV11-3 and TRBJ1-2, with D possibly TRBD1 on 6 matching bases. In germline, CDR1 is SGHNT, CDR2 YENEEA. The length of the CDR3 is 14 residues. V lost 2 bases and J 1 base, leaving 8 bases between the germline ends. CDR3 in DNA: TGTGCCAGCAGCTTATCAGGGGATAACTATGGCTACACCTTC. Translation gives CASSLSGDNYGYTF.

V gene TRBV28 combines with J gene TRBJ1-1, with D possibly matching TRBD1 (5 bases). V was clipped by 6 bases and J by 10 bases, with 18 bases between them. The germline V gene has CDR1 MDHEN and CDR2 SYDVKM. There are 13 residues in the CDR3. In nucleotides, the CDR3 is TGTGCCAGCAGGGCTGTCGGGGGGAATTTAGCTTTCTTT. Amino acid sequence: CASRAVGGNLAFF.

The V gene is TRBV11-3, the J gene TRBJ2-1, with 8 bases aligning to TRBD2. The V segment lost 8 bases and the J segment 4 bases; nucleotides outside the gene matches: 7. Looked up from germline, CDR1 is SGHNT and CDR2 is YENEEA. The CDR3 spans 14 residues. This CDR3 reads CASQPSGRYNEQFF. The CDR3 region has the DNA TGTGCCAGCCAGCCGAGCGGGAGATACAATGAGCAGTTCTTC. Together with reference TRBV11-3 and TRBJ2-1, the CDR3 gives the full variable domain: EAGVVQSPRYKIIEKKQPVAFWCNPISGHNTLYWYLQNLGQGPELLIRYENEEAVDDSQLPKDRFSAERLKGVDSTLKIQPAELGDSAVYLCASQPSGRYNEQFFGPGTRLTVL.

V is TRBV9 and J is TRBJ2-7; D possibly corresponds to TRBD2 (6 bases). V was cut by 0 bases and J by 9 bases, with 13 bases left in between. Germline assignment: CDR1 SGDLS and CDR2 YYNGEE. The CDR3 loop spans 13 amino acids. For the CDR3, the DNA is TGTGCCAGCAGCGTAGCTGGAGGGGATGGGCAGTACTTC. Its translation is CASSVAGGDGQYF.

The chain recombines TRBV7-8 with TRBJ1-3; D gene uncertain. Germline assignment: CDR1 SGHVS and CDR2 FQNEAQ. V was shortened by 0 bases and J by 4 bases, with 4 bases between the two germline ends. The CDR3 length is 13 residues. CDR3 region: CASSLAAGNTIYF. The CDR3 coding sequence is TGTGCCAGCAGCTTAGCTGCGGGAAACACCATATATTTT.

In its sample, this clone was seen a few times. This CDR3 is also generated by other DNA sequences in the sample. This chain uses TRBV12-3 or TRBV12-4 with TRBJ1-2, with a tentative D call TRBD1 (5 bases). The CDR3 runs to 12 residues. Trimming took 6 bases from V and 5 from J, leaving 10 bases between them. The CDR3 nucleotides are TGTGCCAGCAGCCTGGACACATATGGCTACACCTTC. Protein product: CASSLDTYGYTF.

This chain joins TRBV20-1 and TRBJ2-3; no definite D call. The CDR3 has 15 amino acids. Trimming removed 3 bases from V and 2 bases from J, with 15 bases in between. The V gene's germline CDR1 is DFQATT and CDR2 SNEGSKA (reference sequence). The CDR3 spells CSASQTLVSTDTQYF. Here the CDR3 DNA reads TGCAGTGCTAGTCAAACCTTAGTCTCCACAGATACGCAGTATTTT.

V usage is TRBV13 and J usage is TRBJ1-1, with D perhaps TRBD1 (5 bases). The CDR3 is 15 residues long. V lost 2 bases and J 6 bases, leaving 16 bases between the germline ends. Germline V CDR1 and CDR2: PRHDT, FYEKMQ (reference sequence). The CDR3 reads CASSLNGYGGAEAFF. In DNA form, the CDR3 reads TGTGCCAGCAGCTTAAACGGATACGGGGGGGCTGAAGCTTTCTTT.

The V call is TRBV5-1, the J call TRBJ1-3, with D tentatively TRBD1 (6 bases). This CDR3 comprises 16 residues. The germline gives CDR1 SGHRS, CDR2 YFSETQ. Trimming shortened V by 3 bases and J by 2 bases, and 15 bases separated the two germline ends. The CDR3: CASSSTRGMAGNTIYF. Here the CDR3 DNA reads TGCGCCAGCAGCTCCACCAGGGGAATGGCTGGAAACACCATATATTTT.